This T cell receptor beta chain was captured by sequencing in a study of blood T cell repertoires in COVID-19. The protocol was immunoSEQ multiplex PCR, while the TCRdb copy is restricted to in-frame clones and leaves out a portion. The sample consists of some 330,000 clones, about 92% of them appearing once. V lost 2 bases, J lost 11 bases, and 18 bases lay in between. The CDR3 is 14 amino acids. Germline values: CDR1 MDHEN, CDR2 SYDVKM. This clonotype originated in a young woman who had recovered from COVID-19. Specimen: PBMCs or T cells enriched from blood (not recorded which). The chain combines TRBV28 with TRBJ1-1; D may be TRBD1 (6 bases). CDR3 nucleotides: TGTGCCAGCAGTTTAACCTCATTCAGGGGATCGGCTTTCTTT. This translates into CASSLTSFRGSAFF. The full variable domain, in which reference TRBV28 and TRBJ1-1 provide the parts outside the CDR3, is DVKVTQSSRYLVKRTGEKVFLECVQDMDHENMFWYRQDPGLGLRLIYFSYDVKMKEKGDIPEGYSVSREKKERFSLILESASTNQTSMYLCASSLTSFRGSAFFGQGTRLTVV.